These 16 T cell receptor beta chains came from one sample sequenced in a study of blood T cell repertoires in COVID-19. TCRdb's table, derived via immunoSEQ multiplex PCR, lists solely in-frame clones and lacks some. The repertoire holds 250,000 to 350,000 clones, 85% to 90% seen once, with 3.5% to 4.5% in the top ten. Sequencing was performed on PBMCs or T cells enriched from blood (not recorded which). These receptors came from a young woman with acute COVID-19.

CDR3 region: CASSMGAHTEAFF. CDR3 sequence (DNA): TGTGCCAGTAGTATGGGGGCGCACACTGAAGCTTTCTTT. The rearrangement uses TRBV19 and TRBJ1-1; perhaps TRBD1 as D (6 bases). CDR3 size: 13 residues. Trimming took 3 bases from V and 3 from J, leaving 8 bases between them. The germline CDR1 and CDR2 sequences are LNHDA and SQIVND (reference sequence).

The chain carries TRBV5-1 and TRBJ2-1; 14 bases fit TRBD2. With V trimmed by 0 bases and J by 5 bases, 7 bases remained unmatched. This CDR3 spans 18 amino acids. Germline-derived CDR1 and CDR2 are SGHRS and YFSETQ. For the CDR3, the DNA is TGCGCCAGCAGCTTGGCAACGGGACTAGCGGGAGACCACAATGAGCAGTTCTTC. This gives the protein CASSLATGLAGDHNEQFF.

The chain is built from TRBV3-1 (or the pseudogene TRBV3-2) and TRBJ1-3; D perhaps matches TRBD1 (5 bases). Germline values: CDR1 LGHDT, CDR2 YNNKEL (reference sequence). The CDR3 runs 14 residues. The V end lost 0 bases, the J end lost 4 bases, and 7 bases lay between the germline ends. The CDR3 region has the DNA TGTGCCAGCAGCCAAGATGACAGAGGAAACACCATATATTTT. It encodes CASSQDDRGNTIYF.

The chain has TRBV27 and TRBJ2-7; 12 nucleotides agree with TRBD1. Germline values: CDR1 MNHEY, CDR2 SMNVEV (reference sequence). CDR3 length: 14 residues. Losses at the gene ends were 3 bases for V and 6 bases for J; bases not matched to a gene: 3. Here the CDR3 reads CASSFGDRGREQYF. The CDR3 nucleotides are TGTGCCAGCAGTTTCGGGGACAGGGGGCGCGAGCAGTACTTC.

This chain uses TRBV28 with TRBJ1-2; 8 bases align to TRBD1. The germline V gene encodes CDR1 MDHEN and CDR2 SYDVKM. The CDR3 runs 13 residues. With 10 bases clipped from V and 4 bases from J, the junction kept 8 bases outside the gene matches. The CDR3 is CATWDRFTYGYTF. Written as DNA, the CDR3 is TGTGCCACTTGGGACAGGTTCACCTATGGCTACACCTTC.

This clone was seen only once. The rearrangement joins TRBV28 to TRBJ1-1; 7 bases are shared with TRBD1. Germline V CDR1 and CDR2: MDHEN, SYDVKM. Trimming removed 6 bases from V and 4 bases from J; junction bases left unmatched: 8. The CDR3 totals 14 residues. CDR3 DNA: TGTGCCAGCAGGGGGGACAGAGTTTTCACTGAAGCTTTCTTT. As protein: CASRGDRVFTEAFF.

The table lists this clone with a count of one. J is TRBJ1-5 and V is TRBV7-2, with TRBD1 matching 9 bases. With 2 bases clipped from V and 1 base from J, the junction kept 6 bases outside the gene matches. The CDR3 length is 17 residues. Per germline, CDR1 SGHTA and CDR2 FQGNSA. The CDR3 protein is CASSLSHRGHSNQPQHF. DNA of the CDR3: TGTGCCAGCAGCTTATCCCACAGGGGGCACAGCAATCAGCCCCAGCATTTT.

The chain combines TRBV2 with TRBJ2-3; the match to TRBD2 covers 12 bases. J was trimmed by 3 bases and V by 6 bases; bases with no gene match: 1. The germline V gene encodes CDR1 SNHLY and CDR2 FYNNEI. The CDR3 spans 14 residues. CDR3 sequence (DNA): TGTGCCAGCAGGGGGACTAGCGGGACAGATACGCAGTATTTT. Translating gives CASRGTSGTDTQYF. The entire variable domain, with the rest obtained from reference TRBV2 and TRBJ2-3, is as follows: EPEVTQTPSHQVTQMGQEVILRCVPISNHLYFYWYRQILGQKVEFLVSFYNNEISEKSEIFDDQFSVERPDGSNFTLKIRSTKLEDSAMYFCASRGTSGTDTQYFGPGTRLTVL.

J is TRBJ1-1 and V is TRBV28, with 8 bases lining up with TRBD1. This CDR3 has 16 residues. Germline V gene sequence: CDR1 MDHEN, CDR2 SYDVKM. V shed 3 bases and J 3 bases; nucleotides not matched to a gene: 9. The CDR3 spells CASSFSKGQEHTEAFF. The CDR3, as DNA: TGTGCCAGCAGTTTCAGCAAGGGACAGGAGCACACTGAAGCTTTCTTT.

This clone was counted a single time. CDR3 residues: CASSINMNTGELFF. The CDR3 DNA sequence: TGTGCCAGTAGTATTAACATGAACACCGGGGAGCTGTTTTTT. V is TRBV19 and J is TRBJ2-2; D gene ambiguous. V lost 3 bases, J lost 1 base, and 6 bases lay in between. This CDR3 spans 14 amino acids. Germline CDR1 is LNHDA and CDR2 is SQIVND (reference sequence).

This rearrangement joins TRBV12-5 to TRBJ1-5, with D perhaps matching TRBD1 (6 bases). The CDR3 totals 19 residues. V was trimmed by 2 bases and J by 7 bases, leaving 27 bases between them. Germline lookup yields CDR1 LGHNT and CDR2 FRNRAP. The CDR3 is CASGLSAAGVSGVSQPQHF. In DNA form, the CDR3 reads TGTGCTAGTGGTTTGTCCGCGGCAGGGGTAAGTGGGGTCTCCCAGCCCCAGCATTTT.

The rearrangement links TRBV2 to TRBJ1-1; 10 bases agree with TRBD1. The V and J ends lost 6 bases and 5 bases, in that order; junction bases with no gene match: 6. This CDR3 has 14 amino acids. Germline V gene sequence: CDR1 SNHLY, CDR2 FYNNEI. CDR3 sequence (DNA): TGTGCCAGCAGCACCGGACAGGGGGAGACTGAAGCTTTCTTT. This codes for CASSTGQGETEAFF.

This clone came up once. The chain combines TRBV2 with TRBJ1-2, with D unresolved. CDR1 is SNHLY, CDR2 FYNNEI, per germline. The CDR3 totals 14 residues. Trimming cost V 2 bases and J 0 bases, with 7 bases left between them. The CDR3 loop reads CASSEILSNYGYTF. Here the CDR3 DNA reads TGTGCCAGCAGTGAAATATTATCTAACTATGGCTACACCTTC.

V is TRBV29-1 and J is TRBJ1-3, with a tentative D call TRBD1 (5 bases). Trimming stripped 7 bases from V and 1 base from J, with 20 bases between. Per the germline V gene, CDR1 is SQVTM and CDR2 is ANQGSEA. This CDR3 contains 16 residues. CDR3 sequence reads: CSAILPGHLSGNTIYF. The CDR3 coding sequence is TGCAGCGCCATACTTCCAGGGCACCTATCTGGAAACACCATATATTTT.

The CDR3 DNA reads as TGTGCCAGCAGCACCACAGGGCTGGCTAATGGCTACACCTTC. This translates into CASSTTGLANGYTF. The rearrangement joins TRBV7-9 to TRBJ1-2; a possible D gene is TRBD1 (6 bases). The germline V and J ends were trimmed by 5 bases and 6 bases, with 16 bases remaining between them. This CDR3 is built from 14 residues. The germline V gene encodes CDR1 SEHNR and CDR2 FQNEAQ (reference sequence).

The chain carries TRBV5-4 and TRBJ1-1, with 7 bases that match TRBD1. The CDR3 totals 15 residues. J lost 0 bases, V lost 4 bases, and 6 bases had no gene match. The germline gives CDR1 SGHNT, CDR2 YYREEE (reference sequence). In DNA form, the CDR3 reads TGTGCCAGCAGCCACACCGGGACAGTGAACACTGAAGCTTTCTTT. Translated, it gives CASSHTGTVNTEAFF.